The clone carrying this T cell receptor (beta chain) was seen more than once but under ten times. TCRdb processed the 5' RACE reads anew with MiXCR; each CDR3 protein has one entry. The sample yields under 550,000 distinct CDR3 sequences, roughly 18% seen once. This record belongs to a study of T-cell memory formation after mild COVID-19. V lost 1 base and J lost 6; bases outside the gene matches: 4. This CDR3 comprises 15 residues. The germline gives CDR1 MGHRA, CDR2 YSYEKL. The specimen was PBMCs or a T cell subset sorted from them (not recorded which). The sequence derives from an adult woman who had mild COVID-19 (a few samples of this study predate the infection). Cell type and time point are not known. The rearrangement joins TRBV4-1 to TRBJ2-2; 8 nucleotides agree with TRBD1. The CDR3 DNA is TGCGCCAGCAGCCAAGTGGAGACAGGGGCCGGGGAGCTGTTTTTT. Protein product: CASSQVETGAGELFF.